The 15 T cell receptor beta chains reported below all come from one sample, sequenced in a study of T cells in Graves' hyperthyroidism and ophthalmopathy. Using RNA transcripts as the source, TCR beta CDR3 regions were amplified. Using the HTBI primer set, a first-round RT-PCR was run on the TCR CDR3. TCRdb fed the multiplex PCR reads into MiXCR, producing one record per CDR3 protein. The sample lists tens of thousands of distinct CDR3 sequences, 49% occurring once. The specimen was blood. All receptors come from a woman aged 25 to 39 with Graves' ophthalmopathy.

The J gene is TRBJ2-2, the V gene TRBV7-8, with 9 bases aligning to TRBD2. The CDR3 is made up of 16 amino acids. Germline CDR1 reads SGHVS; CDR2 reads FQNEAQ. Trimming removed 3 bases from V and 2 bases from J; junction bases left unmatched: 4. This chain's CDR3 is CASSFLSGGNTGELFF. As DNA, the CDR3 is TGTGCCAGCAGCTTCCTTAGCGGGGGAAACACCGGGGAGCTGTTTTTT.

In its sample, this clonotype was seen many times. V and J are TRBV4-1 and TRBJ1-3; D ambiguous. V was shortened by 1 base and J by 3 bases, with 10 bases between the two germline ends. The CDR3 runs 15 residues. The germline CDR1 and CDR2 sequences are MGHRA and YSYEKL. CDR3 sequence reads: CASSQGGWDGNTIYF. The CDR3, as DNA: TGCGCCAGCAGCCAAGGAGGTTGGGATGGAAACACCATATATTTT.

CDR3 amino acids: CAGNFQYQETQYF. The DNA for the CDR3 is TGTGCCGGGAATTTTCAGTACCAAGAGACCCAGTACTTC. The chain links TRBV30 to TRBJ2-5; no definite D call. Germline values: CDR1 GTSNPN, CDR2 SVGIG (reference sequence). V lost 8 bases to trimming and J lost 0 bases, with 13 bases between them. CDR3 length equals 13 residues. The full variable domain, with the rest looked up from reference TRBV30 and TRBJ2-5, is SQTIHQWPATLVQPVGSPLSLECTVEGTSNPNLYWYRQAAGRGLQLLFYSVGIGQISSEVPQNLSASRPQDRQFILSSKKLLLSDSGFYLCAGNFQYQETQYFGPGTRLLVL.

The table lists this clonotype with many counts. CDR3 bases: TGTGCCAGCAGCGTGTTAGGACGGTACAACACTGAAGCTTTCTTT. Its protein is CASSVLGRYNTEAFF. The rearrangement links TRBV7-9 to TRBJ1-1; D uncertain. From germline, CDR1 is SEHNR and CDR2 FQNEAQ (reference sequence). The ends were cut back, 5 bases at V and 2 bases at J, with 15 bases in the middle. The length of the CDR3 is 15 residues.

This clonotype was detected many times. The chain carries TRBV5-1 and TRBJ2-5; possible D gene TRBD2, 5 bases. V lost 0 bases, J lost 5 bases, and 17 bases lay in between. CDR3 size: 16 residues. CDR1 SGHRS and CDR2 YFSETQ come from the germline V gene. CDR3 protein: CASSLGLAGNGETQYF. As DNA, the CDR3 is TGCGCCAGCAGCTTGGGCCTGGCCGGGAACGGGGAGACCCAGTACTTC.

The sample holds many counts of this clonotype. The rearrangement links TRBV5-6 to TRBJ2-7, with a possible D match to TRBD2 (5 bases). The germline V and J ends were trimmed by 0 bases and 4 bases, with 17 bases remaining between them. Germline V lookup: CDR1 SGHDT, CDR2 YYEEEE. This CDR3 is 16 amino acids long. In DNA form, the CDR3 reads TGTGCCAGCAGCTTGGTTCAGGACTTCCCAATTTACGAGCAGTACTTC. Translation gives CASSLVQDFPIYEQYF.

The chain recombines TRBV7-2 with TRBJ2-1, with 10 bases fitting TRBD2. The CDR3 contains 14 residues. With 5 bases clipped from V and 10 bases from J, the junction kept 8 bases outside the gene matches. Germline V lookup: CDR1 SGHTA, CDR2 FQGNSA. In DNA, the CDR3 is TGTGCCAGCAGCCCCAGCGGGAGGGCCGGAGAGCAGTTCTTC. Residues: CASSPSGRAGEQFF.

This sequence joins TRBV11-2 and TRBJ2-2; no clear D. Per germline, CDR1 SGHAT and CDR2 FQNNGV. V lost 5 bases, J lost 6 bases, and 19 bases lay in between. The CDR3 has 16 residues. The CDR3 loop is CASSPVGLRVAGELFF. The CDR3 region has the DNA TGTGCCAGCAGCCCAGTCGGGCTAAGGGTCGCCGGGGAGCTGTTTTTT. Complete variable domain (other parts from reference TRBV11-2 and TRBJ2-2): EAGVAQSPRYKIIEKRQSVAFWCNPISGHATLYWYQQILGQGPKLLIQFQNNGVVDDSQLPKDRFSAERLKGVDSTLKIQPAKLEDSAVYLCASSPVGLRVAGELFFGEGSRLTVL.

This clonotype was seen at least ten times. The chain combines TRBV28 with TRBJ2-6; tentatively, D is TRBD2 (6 bases). From germline, CDR1 is MDHEN and CDR2 SYDVKM. CDR3 length: 14 amino acids. V dropped 5 bases and J dropped 18 bases, with 23 bases sitting between them. The CDR3 loop reads CASSSDPLRDFKTF. In DNA, the CDR3 is TGTGCCAGCAGTAGCGATCCCCTCCGGGACTTTAAGACTTTC.

By its share, this clonotype is medium-sized. Germline and junction disagree at one end, which may indicate a read error. This sequence joins TRBV7-7 and TRBJ2-3; the D gene is possibly TRBD2 (6 bases). The CDR3 spans 13 residues. CDR1 and CDR2 from the germline V gene are SSHAT and FNYEAQ (reference sequence). CDR3 protein: CASSATGADTQYF. Here the CDR3 DNA reads TGTGCTAGCAGCGCCACGGGAGCAGATACGCAGTATTTT.

This clonotype was found once. The junction does not match germline at one end; this may be a read error. J is TRBJ2-1 and V is TRBV7-3; 9 nucleotides agree with TRBD2. Germline CDR1 is SGHTA and CDR2 is FQGTGA. The CDR3 runs 18 residues. This CDR3 is CASSLTAGGRAVKSEQFF. The CDR3 DNA reads TGTGCCAGCAGCCTAACGGCTGGCGGGAGGGCCGTTAAGAGTGAGCAGTTCTTC.

The chain employs TRBV11-2 and TRBJ1-5; D remains ambiguous. Deletions cut 1 base from V and 4 bases from J, with 11 bases between. The CDR3 is 15 amino acids. CDR1 is SGHAT and CDR2 is FQNNGV in the germline V gene. The CDR3 sequence: CASSLVGSRNQPQHF. Written as DNA, the CDR3 is TGTGCCAGCAGCTTAGTCGGGTCTAGAAATCAGCCCCAGCATTTT. Together with reference TRBV11-2 and TRBJ1-5, the CDR3 gives the full variable domain: EAGVAQSPRYKIIEKRQSVAFWCNPISGHATLYWYQQILGQGPKLLIQFQNNGVVDDSQLPKDRFSAERLKGVDSTLKIQPAKLEDSAVYLCASSLVGSRNQPQHFGDGTRLSIL.

CDR3 nucleotide sequence: TGCAGTGCCACCCCGGGAGAGGGCTACGAGCAGTACTTC. Its protein product is CSATPGEGYEQYF. V usage is TRBV20-1 and J usage is TRBJ2-7; tentatively, D is TRBD2 (6 bases). Germline loops: CDR1 DFQATT, CDR2 SNEGSKA (reference sequence). CDR3 length equals 13 residues. Between the trimmed V and J ends, which lost 6 bases and 3 bases, there was a span of 15 bases.

A single count supports this clonotype. This clone may be a read error of a much larger clone one base away. The chain has TRBV7-4 and TRBJ2-5; 8 positions agree with TRBD2. This CDR3 spans 16 amino acids. Germline lookup yields CDR1 SGHVT and CDR2 SQSDAQ. The CDR3 DNA follows: TGTGTCAGCAGCCAAGAATCGGGAGGGCTTCAAGAGACCCAGTACTTC. This translates into CVSSQESGGLQETQYF.

The chain joins TRBV10-2 to TRBJ2-7, with D possibly TRBD2 on 6 matching bases. This CDR3 has 13 amino acids. V was cut by 6 bases and J by 3 bases, with 12 bases left in between. Germline V CDR1 and CDR2: WSHSY, SAAADI. CDR3 residues: CASREGRYYEQYF. The CDR3 coding sequence is TGCGCCAGCAGGGAGGGGAGATACTACGAGCAGTACTTC.